These 16 T cell receptor beta chains were sequenced from one sample in a study of blood T cell repertoires in COVID-19. Profiled with immunoSEQ multiplex PCR; TCRdb holds only in-frame clones, not every one. The repertoire holds approximately 300,000 clones, with 90% to 95% as singletons. Specimen: PBMCs or T cells enriched from blood (not recorded which). All receptors come from a woman between 25 and 40 years old who had been exposed to COVID-19.

The V gene is TRBV20-1, the J gene TRBJ1-5, with 7 bases lining up with TRBD1. Trimming cost V 3 bases and J 5 bases; bases outside gene matches: 10. The CDR3 has 15 residues. Germline CDR1 and CDR2: DFQATT and SNEGSKA (reference sequence). CDR3 residues: CSASRRGRSDQPQHF. In DNA, the CDR3 is TGCAGTGCTAGTAGGAGGGGGCGGTCGGATCAGCCCCAGCATTTT.

A remark on this clone: The identical CDR3 is also encoded by other nucleotide sequences in the sample. V usage is TRBV5-6 and J usage is TRBJ1-2, with a possible D match to TRBD1 (6 bases). Germline CDR1 SGHDT, CDR2 YYEEEE. This CDR3 region has 12 residues. V lost 2 bases and J 8 bases, leaving 10 bases between the germline ends. For the CDR3, the DNA is TGTGCCAGCAGCTTAAGGGGGTACGGCTACACCTTC. Translation gives CASSLRGYGYTF.

The chain combines TRBV5-6 with TRBJ1-2, with 9 bases aligning to TRBD1. The CDR3 sequence is 14 residues long. Germline CDR1 reads SGHDT; CDR2 reads YYEEEE. V shed 2 bases, J shed 5 bases, and the junction held 4 bases outside the gene matches. CDR3 in DNA: TGTGCCAGCAGCTTAGGGACAGGGTCATATGGCTACACCTTC. This gives the protein CASSLGTGSYGYTF. The full variable domain, with the rest looked up from reference TRBV5-6 and TRBJ1-2, is DAGVTQSPTHLIKTRGQQVTLRCSPKSGHDTVSWYQQALGQGPQFIFQYYEEEERQRGNFPDRFSGHQFPNYSSELNVNALLLGDSALYLCASSLGTGSYGYTFGSGTRLTVV.

The chain links TRBV11-2 to TRBJ2-3, with D tentatively TRBD2 (6 bases). Between the trimmed V and J ends, which lost 1 base and 8 bases, there was a span of 22 bases. Germline CDR1 reads SGHAT; CDR2 reads FQNNGV. CDR3 length: 17 residues. CDR3 sequence: CASSLGLGRVQAGTQYF. For the CDR3, the DNA is TGTGCCAGCAGCTTAGGTCTAGGCAGGGTTCAAGCGGGTACGCAGTATTTT.

This clone was detected once. The chain recombines TRBV18 with TRBJ2-3; 9 bases agree with TRBD2. Germline assignment: CDR1 KGHSH and CDR2 LQKENI. V shed 4 bases and J 2 bases; nucleotides not matched to a gene: 7. This CDR3 contains 16 residues. The CDR3 protein is CASSLSSSGATDTQYF. DNA for the CDR3: TGTGCCAGCTCACTTTCCTCTAGCGGGGCCACAGATACGCAGTATTTT.

This clone was counted a few times. The germline gene is not matched at one end of the junction; a read error may be the cause. The genes are TRBV7-9 and TRBJ2-7, with D perhaps TRBD2 (7 bases). There are 12 residues in the CDR3. CDR1 SEHNR and CDR2 FQNEAQ come from the germline V gene (reference sequence). The CDR3 DNA sequence: TGTGCCAGCAGCTCCCAAGGGGGGGTGAATAACTTC. It is translated as CASSSQGGVNNF.

V usage is TRBV29-1 and J usage is TRBJ1-5; 9 bases map to TRBD1. CDR1 SQVTM and CDR2 ANQGSEA come from the germline V gene. This CDR3 has 14 amino acids. J gave up 3 bases and V 4 bases, and 4 bases lay outside the gene matches. CDR3 DNA sequence: TGCAGCGTTGCGGGACAGGGCTTCAATCAGCCCCAGCATTTT. Its translation: CSVAGQGFNQPQHF.

In this sample, this clone turned up a few times. This chain links TRBV7-9 with TRBJ1-4, with TRBD1 matching over 9 bases. CDR3 length: 14 residues. CDR1 is SEHNR and CDR2 is FQNEAQ in the germline V gene (reference sequence). With V trimmed by 8 bases and J by 4 bases, 5 bases remained unmatched. In DNA, the CDR3 is TGTGCCAGCGGAATGGGACAGGGTAATGAAAAACTGTTTTTT. It translates to CASGMGQGNEKLFF.

The chain couples TRBV5-4 to TRBJ1-2; D not resolved. Germline V gives CDR1 SGHNT, CDR2 YYREEE (reference sequence). This CDR3 region has 15 residues. V lost 1 base and J lost 7, with 17 bases in between. CDR3 amino acids: CASSLSQALSLGYTF. CDR3 sequence (DNA): TGTGCCAGCAGCTTGTCCCAGGCGCTGTCCCTTGGCTACACCTTC.

The V gene is TRBV4-3, the J gene TRBJ2-7, with D maybe TRBD2 (6 bases). Trimming pared 1 base from V and 3 bases from J, leaving 10 bases between. This CDR3 is built from 14 residues. Germline V lookup: CDR1 LGHNA, CDR2 YSLEER. The CDR3 region has the DNA TGCGCCAGCAGCCAAGCATCGGAGGGCTACGAGCAGTACTTC. This codes for CASSQASEGYEQYF.

The V call is TRBV6-5, the J call TRBJ1-6; tentative D call: TRBD1 (6 bases). From germline, CDR1 is MNHEY and CDR2 SVGAGI. V dropped 2 bases and J dropped 8 bases, with 10 bases sitting between them. This CDR3 is 14 amino acids long. The CDR3 DNA is TGTGCCAGCAGTTACGGGGAGGGGGATTCACCCCTCCACTTT. This sequence encodes CASSYGEGDSPLHF.

This clone appeared a single time. The rearrangement uses TRBV7-6 and TRBJ2-2; D uncertain. The CDR3 totals 16 residues. V dropped 1 base and J dropped 0 bases, with 9 bases sitting between them. Germline V gene data show CDR1 as SGHVS and CDR2 as FNYEAQ. CDR3 in amino acids: CASSLGSSANTGELFF. CDR3 coding DNA: TGTGCCAGCAGCTTAGGATCCAGCGCGAACACCGGGGAGCTGTTTTTT.

This clone was recorded once. The rearrangement uses TRBV5-1 and TRBJ1-1; the D is unclear. Looked up from germline, CDR1 is SGHRS and CDR2 is YFSETQ. V was cut by 1 base and J by 2 bases, with 12 bases left in between. The length of the CDR3 is 15 residues. For the CDR3, the DNA is TGCGCCAGCAGCTTGTTTGGGCAGAGAAACACTGAAGCTTTCTTT. It translates to CASSLFGQRNTEAFF. The whole variable domain, filled in from reference TRBV5-1 and TRBJ1-1, reads KAGVTQTPRYLIKTRGQQVTLSCSPISGHRSVSWYQQTPGQGLQFLFEYFSETQRNKGNFPGRFSGRQFSNSRSEMNVSTLELGDSALYLCASSLFGQRNTEAFFGQGTRLTVV.

The chain is built from TRBV19 and TRBJ1-5, with D possibly being TRBD1 (5 bases). Germline V gives CDR1 LNHDA, CDR2 SQIVND (reference sequence). The CDR3 extends over 14 amino acids. V was cut by 3 bases and J by 6 bases, with 12 bases left in between. The CDR3 sequence is CASSMWGEGQPQHF. The CDR3 bases are TGTGCCAGTAGTATGTGGGGGGAAGGTCAGCCCCAGCATTTT.

CDR3 sequence: CASSQGEGMGGYTF. DNA for the CDR3: TGTGCCAGCAGCCAAGGGGAGGGTATGGGAGGCTACACCTTC. The V gene is TRBV3-1 (or the pseudogene TRBV3-2), the J gene TRBJ1-2; D gene uncertain. Per germline, CDR1 LGHDT and CDR2 YNNKEL (reference sequence). This CDR3 region has 14 residues. V lost 1 base, J lost 8 bases, and 14 bases lay in between.

The V gene is TRBV15, the J gene TRBJ1-1, with unresolved D. Germline V gene data show CDR1 as LNHNV and CDR2 as YYDKDF (reference sequence). The CDR3 runs 13 residues. Deletions cut 6 bases from V and 10 bases from J, with 18 bases between. CDR3 DNA: TGTGCCACCAGTGGTCCTGGCCGGCTAGGAGCTTTCTTT. This codes for CATSGPGRLGAFF.